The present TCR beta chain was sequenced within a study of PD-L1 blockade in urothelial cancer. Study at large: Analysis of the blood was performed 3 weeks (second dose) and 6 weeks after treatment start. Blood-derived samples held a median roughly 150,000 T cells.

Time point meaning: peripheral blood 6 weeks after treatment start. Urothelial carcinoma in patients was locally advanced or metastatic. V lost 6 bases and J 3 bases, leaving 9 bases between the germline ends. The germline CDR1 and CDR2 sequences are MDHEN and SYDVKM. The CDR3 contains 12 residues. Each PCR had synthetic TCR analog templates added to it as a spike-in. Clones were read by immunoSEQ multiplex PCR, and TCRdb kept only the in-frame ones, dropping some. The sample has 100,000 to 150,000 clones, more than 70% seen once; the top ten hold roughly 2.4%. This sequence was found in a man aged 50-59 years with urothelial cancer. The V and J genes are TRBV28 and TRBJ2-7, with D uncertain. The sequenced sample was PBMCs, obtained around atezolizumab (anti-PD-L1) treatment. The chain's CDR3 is CASSFSIYEQYF. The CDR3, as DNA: TGTGCCAGCAGCTTTAGCATCTACGAGCAGTACTTC.